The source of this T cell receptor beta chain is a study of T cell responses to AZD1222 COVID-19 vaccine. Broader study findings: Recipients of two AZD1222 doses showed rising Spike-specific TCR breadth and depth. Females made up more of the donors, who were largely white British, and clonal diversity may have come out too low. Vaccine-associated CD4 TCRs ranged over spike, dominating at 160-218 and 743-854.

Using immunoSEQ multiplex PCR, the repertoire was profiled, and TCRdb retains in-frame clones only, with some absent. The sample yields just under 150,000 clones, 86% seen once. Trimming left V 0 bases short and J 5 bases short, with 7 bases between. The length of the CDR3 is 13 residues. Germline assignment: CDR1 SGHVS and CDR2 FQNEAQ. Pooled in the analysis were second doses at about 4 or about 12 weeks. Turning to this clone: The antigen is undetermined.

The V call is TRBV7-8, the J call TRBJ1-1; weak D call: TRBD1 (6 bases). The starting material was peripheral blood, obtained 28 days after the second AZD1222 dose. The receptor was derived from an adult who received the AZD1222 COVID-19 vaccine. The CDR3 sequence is CASSLARGTEAFF. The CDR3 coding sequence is TGTGCCAGCAGCTTAGCTAGGGGGACTGAAGCTTTCTTT.